A single sample gave rise to the 13 T cell receptor beta chains below, sequenced in a study of T cells in Graves' hyperthyroidism and ophthalmopathy. Authors of the study amplified TCR beta CDR3 regions from RNA transcripts. The HTBI primer set was used in a first-round RT-PCR of the TCR CDR3. MiXCR was run by TCRdb on the multiplex PCR reads, yielding one entry per CDR3 protein. The repertoire holds roughly 640,000 distinct CDR3 sequences, with around 15% as singletons. Sequenced: blood. The origin of the receptors is a middle-aged woman with Graves' ophthalmopathy.

In this sample, this clonotype turned up many times. The rearrangement joins TRBV28 to TRBJ2-5; 7 positions agree with TRBD2. The V segment lost 6 bases and the J segment 2 bases; nucleotides outside the gene matches: 3. Looked up from germline, CDR1 is MDHEN and CDR2 is SYDVKM. This CDR3 is built from 13 residues. The CDR3 nucleotides are TGTGCCAGCAGGGGGGGAGGGCAAGAGACCCAGTACTTC. Translating it yields CASRGGGQETQYF.

The table lists this clonotype with a few counts. V and J are TRBV28 and TRBJ2-6; D tentatively fits TRBD1 or TRBD2 (5 bases each). V was clipped by 5 bases and J by 2 bases, with 13 bases between them. The CDR3 is 16 residues long. Germline CDR1 and CDR2: MDHEN and SYDVKM. The CDR3: CASSPGAGAGANVLTF. DNA for the CDR3: TGTGCCAGCAGTCCCGGGGCAGGTGCTGGGGCCAACGTCCTGACTTTC. Full variable domain (rest looked up from reference TRBV28 and TRBJ2-6): DVKVTQSSRYLVKRTGEKVFLECVQDMDHENMFWYRQDPGLGLRLIYFSYDVKMKEKGDIPEGYSVSREKKERFSLILESASTNQTSMYLCASSPGAGAGANVLTFGAGSRLTVL.

This clonotype appeared many times. Here the CDR3 reads CSARVGSNQPQHF. In nucleotides, the CDR3 is TGCAGTGCTAGAGTGGGAAGCAATCAGCCCCAGCATTTT. This chain joins TRBV20-1 and TRBJ1-5, with D hard to call. The V gene lost 1 base and the J gene lost 1 base, with 5 bases spanning the gap. The CDR3 extends over 13 amino acids. The germline gives CDR1 DFQATT, CDR2 SNEGSKA (reference sequence).

This clonotype was observed many times. The chain combines TRBV5-6 with TRBJ2-2; possible D gene TRBD2, 6 bases. The germline gives CDR1 SGHDT, CDR2 YYEEEE. The CDR3 is 14 residues long. Trimming pared 4 bases from V and 7 bases from J, leaving 14 bases between. The CDR3 sequence: CASSPEGFSGELFF. Written as DNA, the CDR3 is TGTGCCAGCAGCCCGGAGGGCTTTAGCGGGGAGCTGTTTTTT.

This clonotype was seen at least ten times. V usage is TRBV20-1 and J usage is TRBJ2-3; a weak D match, TRBD1 (7 bases). The CDR3 is 17 residues long. Germline-derived CDR1 and CDR2 are DFQATT and SNEGSKA (reference sequence). V lost 2 bases and J 2 bases, leaving 20 bases between the germline ends. The CDR3 region has the DNA TGCAGTGCTAGATCAACAGGAGGGACAGTAATCACAGATACGCAGTATTTT. This codes for CSARSTGGTVITDTQYF.

This clonotype was recorded at least ten times. The chain carries TRBV11-2 and TRBJ2-7; 7 positions match TRBD2. Germline-derived CDR1 and CDR2 are SGHAT and FQNNGV. The CDR3 totals 13 residues. J lost 1 base, V lost 3 bases, and 0 bases had no gene match. The CDR3 loop reads CASSFGGSYEQYF. The CDR3 coding sequence is TGTGCCAGCAGCTTCGGGGGGTCCTACGAGCAGTACTTC.

This clonotype was counted ten times or more. This chain links TRBV24-1 with TRBJ2-1; TRBD2 matches 12 bases. Germline-derived CDR1 and CDR2 are KGHDR and SFDVKD. This CDR3 comprises 16 residues. Trimming removed 6 bases from V and 4 bases from J; junction bases left unmatched: 6. Written as DNA, the CDR3 is TGTGCCACCAGTCTACCTAGCGGGAGGGGTTACAATGAGCAGTTCTTC. The encoded protein is CATSLPSGRGYNEQFF.

In this sample, this clonotype turned up many times. The chain links TRBV3-1 to TRBJ2-7; 9 bases match TRBD1. The V gene end was trimmed by 3 bases and the J gene end by 2 bases; junction bases not matched to a gene: 5. Germline-derived CDR1 and CDR2 are LGHDT and YNNKEL (reference sequence). The CDR3 has 15 residues. The DNA for the CDR3 is TGTGCCAGCAGCCAGCCGGGACAGGGCACCTACGAGCAGTACTTC. Its translation: CASSQPGQGTYEQYF.

This clonotype was observed a handful of times. The genes are TRBV28 and TRBJ1-5, with a weak D call TRBD1 (6 bases). The ends were cut back, 5 bases at V and 3 bases at J, with 11 bases in the middle. Germline-derived CDR1 and CDR2 are MDHEN and SYDVKM. The CDR3 is made up of 14 amino acids. This CDR3 is CASSVYRDNQPQHF. The DNA of the CDR3 is TGTGCCAGCAGTGTATACAGGGACAATCAGCCCCAGCATTTT. Using reference TRBV28 and TRBJ1-5 for the parts outside the CDR3, the full variable domain is DVKVTQSSRYLVKRTGEKVFLECVQDMDHENMFWYRQDPGLGLRLIYFSYDVKMKEKGDIPEGYSVSREKKERFSLILESASTNQTSMYLCASSVYRDNQPQHFGDGTRLSIL.

This clonotype was picked up many times. V and J are TRBV3-1 and TRBJ2-1; 11 bases match TRBD1. The CDR3 sequence is 16 residues long. J gave up 7 bases and V 5 bases, and 10 bases lay outside the gene matches. Per germline, CDR1 LGHDT and CDR2 YNNKEL (reference sequence). CDR3 nucleotide sequence: TGTGCCAGCAGCGGACAGGGGACAGGGGGGTGGAATGAGCAGTTCTTC. Translation gives CASSGQGTGGWNEQFF.

V is TRBV6-1 and J is TRBJ1-6; no firm D call. The V gene's germline CDR1 is MNHNS and CDR2 SASEGT. This CDR3 contains 16 residues. With 6 bases removed from V and 7 bases from J, the gap between germline ends came to 19 bases. As DNA, the CDR3 is TGTGCCAGCAGCTCCGCCGGATTCTCGGGCAATTCACCCCTCCACTTT. As protein: CASSSAGFSGNSPLHF.

The sample holds many counts of this clonotype. The chain is built from TRBV20-1 and TRBJ1-4; D not certain. The V end lost 0 bases, the J end lost 2 bases, and 7 bases lay between the germline ends. Germline CDR1 and CDR2: DFQATT and SNEGSKA (reference sequence). This CDR3 is 14 amino acids long. For the CDR3, the DNA is TGCAGTGCTAGAGAGTCAGTGACTAATGAAAAACTGTTTTTT. Translation: CSARESVTNEKLFF.

This clonotype came up a few times. The rearrangement uses TRBV7-6 and TRBJ2-7; the D gene is possibly TRBD1 (5 bases). CDR3 size: 16 residues. Germline V gene sequence: CDR1 SGHVS, CDR2 FNYEAQ. V shed 5 bases and J shed 5 bases, with 22 bases lying between them. The CDR3 DNA reads TGTGCCAGCAGCAAATACCGGACATCCGGCCTAGACGAGCAGTACTTC. Translating gives CASSKYRTSGLDEQYF.